This paragraph covers one T cell receptor beta chain sequence. The CDR3 covers 13 residues. Trimming removed 7 bases from V and 2 bases from J, with 12 bases in between. Germline loops: CDR1 SGHKS, CDR2 YYEKEE (reference sequence). This sample is drawn from a study of CD8 T cells in Susac syndrome. An input of about 0.5 to 1 ug of RNA was subjected to reverse transcription using random hexamers. Amplification of TCR beta CDR3 across 54 Vbeta and 13 Jbeta was performed with immunoSEQ multiplex PCR. TCRdb itself ran the immunoSEQ multiplex PCR reads through MiXCR, one entry per CDR3 protein. Of around 130,000 distinct CDR3 sequences listed, roughly 89% are singletons. Blood CD8+ and CD4+ T cells underwent high-throughput TCR beta sequencing.

Sequencing used CD8+ T cells from PBMCs. The clonotype was recovered from a human donor with multiple sclerosis. The chain joins TRBV5-5 to TRBJ2-5; the D gene is possibly TRBD2 (6 bases). The chain's CDR3 is CASRPGRQETQYF. The CDR3 DNA sequence: TGTGCCAGCCGCCCCGGGAGACAAGAGACCCAGTACTTC. The whole variable domain, filled in from reference TRBV5-5 and TRBJ2-5, reads DAGVTQSPTHLIKTRGQQVTLRCSPISGHKSVSWYQQVLGQGPQFIFQYYEKEERGRGNFPDRFSARQFPNYSSELNVNALLLGDSALYLCASRPGRQETQYFGPGTRLLVL.